The rows below give T cell receptor beta chains drawn from one sample of a study of cytomegalovirus exposure and HLA in healthy donors. Clones were read by immunoSEQ multiplex PCR, and TCRdb kept only the in-frame ones, dropping some. This table holds about 59,000 clones, roughly 77% found once. The specimen was PBMCs. All receptors derive from a man aged 30-40 years in good health and CMV-seropositive. Each CDR3 is given with its conserved first and last residue. Each record gives: V gene, CDR3 protein.

v_gene: TRBV7-2; CDR3aa: CASRNQGVSNEKLFF
v_gene: TRBV5-4; CDR3aa: CASSLTTGQGNTEAFF
v_gene: TRBV5-5; CDR3aa: CASSLVHRNTEAFF
v_gene: TRBV5-5; CDR3aa: CASSLVLNEQYF
v_gene: TRBV21-1; CDR3aa: CASGLTSSEQYF
v_gene: TRBV5-1; CDR3aa: CASSLYPGELFF
v_gene: TRBV2; CDR3aa: CASRTANTEAFF
v_gene: TRBV6-5; CDR3aa: CASSQRETGELFF
v_gene: TRBV7-2; CDR3aa: CASSLVLNEQFF
v_gene: TRBV29-1; CDR3aa: CSASTGFNSYEQYF
v_gene: TRBV27; CDR3aa: CASGRGASGETQYF
v_gene: TRBV7-2; CDR3aa: CASSLGMNTEAFF
v_gene: TRBV7-2; CDR3aa: CATPGTSLNEQFF
v_gene: TRBV4-3; CDR3aa: CASSQTTGGGSYNSPPHF
v_gene: TRBV6-1; CDR3aa: CASEWNEQFF
v_gene: TRBV5-6; CDR3aa: CASSLVEGVREKLFF
v_gene: TRBV2; CDR3aa: CASRPRGLTDTQYF
v_gene: TRBV4-1; CDR3aa: CATTGFLGATYEQYF
v_gene: TRBV29-1; CDR3aa: CSVVGQGVQETQYF
v_gene: TRBV4-3; CDR3aa: CASSQETGPYEQYF
v_gene: TRBV4-2; CDR3aa: CASSQDGDRAPLHF
v_gene: TRBV19; CDR3aa: CASIFREAKNIQYF
v_gene: TRBV9; CDR3aa: CASSPAPGEIRGEAFF
v_gene: TRBV13; CDR3aa: CASSSRAGGYFSYTF
v_gene: TRBV7-9; CDR3aa: CASSLRRGGDQETQYF
v_gene: TRBV19; CDR3aa: CASSGGTWPYYEQYF
v_gene: TRBV27; CDR3aa: CASTPVGRGEAFF
v_gene: TRBV7-6; CDR3aa: CASSLGGGNTEAFF
v_gene: TRBV11-1; CDR3aa: CASSQTSGGVYTQYF
v_gene: TRBV2; CDR3aa: CASSPYNEQFF
v_gene: TRBV27; CDR3aa: CASSRYRVSTEAFF
v_gene: TRBV15; CDR3aa: CATSRGGTNRDSSTEAFF
v_gene: TRBV7-2; CDR3aa: CASSAGQQFRYNYGYTF
v_gene: TRBV28; CDR3aa: CASSRNFVGGSTDTQYF
v_gene: TRBV19; CDR3aa: CASSIEGGNQPQHF
v_gene: TRBV28; CDR3aa: CASRRGTGYQETQYF
v_gene: TRBV9; CDR3aa: CASSPSGGVSDTQYF
v_gene: TRBV19; CDR3aa: CASTWGLSGLNTEAFF
v_gene: TRBV6-5; CDR3aa: CASSYNTGTGDSPLHF
v_gene: TRBV30; CDR3aa: CAWYGGFNSPLHF
v_gene: TRBV27; CDR3aa: CASSRQGGTEAFF
v_gene: TRBV5-6; CDR3aa: CASGLWGPSYEQYF
v_gene: TRBV6-5; CDR3aa: CASKQGLYGYTF
v_gene: TRBV10-3; CDR3aa: CAISDGPNEKLFF
v_gene: TRBV6-5; CDR3aa: CASHVGGGTYEKLFF
v_gene: TRBV4-1; CDR3aa: CASSQQRGVAVYEQYF
v_gene: TRBV28; CDR3aa: CASSLWRLAGGPGELFF
v_gene: TRBV6-6; CDR3aa: CASRSPILSYNEQFF
v_gene: TRBV4-1; CDR3aa: CASSQGGLSSYEQYF
v_gene: TRBV11-2; CDR3aa: CASSLRGPNTEAFF
v_gene: TRBV2; CDR3aa: CASSEESAQSYEQYF